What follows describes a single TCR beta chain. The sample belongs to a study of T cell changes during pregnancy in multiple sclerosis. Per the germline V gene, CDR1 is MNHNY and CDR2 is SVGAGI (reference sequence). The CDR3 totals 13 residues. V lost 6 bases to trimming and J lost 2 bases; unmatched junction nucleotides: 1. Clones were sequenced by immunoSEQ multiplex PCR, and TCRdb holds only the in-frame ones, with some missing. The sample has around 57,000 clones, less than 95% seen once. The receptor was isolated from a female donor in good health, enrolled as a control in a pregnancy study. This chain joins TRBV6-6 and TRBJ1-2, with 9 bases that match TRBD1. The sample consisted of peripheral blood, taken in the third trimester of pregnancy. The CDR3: CASRGQGNYGYTF. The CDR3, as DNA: TGTGCCAGCAGAGGACAGGGGAACTATGGCTACACCTTC.